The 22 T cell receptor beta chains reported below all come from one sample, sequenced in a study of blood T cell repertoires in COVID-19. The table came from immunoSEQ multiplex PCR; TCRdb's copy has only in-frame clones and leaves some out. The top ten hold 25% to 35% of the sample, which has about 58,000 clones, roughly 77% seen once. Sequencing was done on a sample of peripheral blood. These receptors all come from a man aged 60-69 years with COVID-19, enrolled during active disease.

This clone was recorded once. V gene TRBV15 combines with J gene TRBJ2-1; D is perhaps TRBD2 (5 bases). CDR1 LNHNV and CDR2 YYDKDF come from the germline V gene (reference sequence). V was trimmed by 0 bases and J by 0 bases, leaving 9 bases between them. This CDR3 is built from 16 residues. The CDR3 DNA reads TGTGCCACCAGCAGAGATCGGAGGAGCTCCTACAATGAGCAGTTCTTC. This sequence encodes CATSRDRRSSYNEQFF.

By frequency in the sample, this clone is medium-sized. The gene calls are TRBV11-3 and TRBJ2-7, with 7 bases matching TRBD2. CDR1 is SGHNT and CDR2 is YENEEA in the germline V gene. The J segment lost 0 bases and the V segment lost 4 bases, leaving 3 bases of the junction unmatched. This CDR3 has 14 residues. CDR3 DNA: TGTGCCAGCAGCTGGCTAGCGGCCTCCTACGAGCAGTACTTC. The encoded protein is CASSWLAASYEQYF.

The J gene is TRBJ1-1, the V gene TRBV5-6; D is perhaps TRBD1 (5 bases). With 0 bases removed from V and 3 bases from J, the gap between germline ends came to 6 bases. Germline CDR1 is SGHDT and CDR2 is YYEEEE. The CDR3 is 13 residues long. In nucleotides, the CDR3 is TGTGCCAGCAGCTTGGGGGACTACACTGAAGCTTTCTTT. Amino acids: CASSLGDYTEAFF.

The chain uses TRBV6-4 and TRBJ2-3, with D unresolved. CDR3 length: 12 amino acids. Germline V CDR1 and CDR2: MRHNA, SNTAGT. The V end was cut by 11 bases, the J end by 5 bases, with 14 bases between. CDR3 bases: TGTGCCCGACTGAAATTTAGAGATACGCAGTATTTT. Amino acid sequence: CARLKFRDTQYF.

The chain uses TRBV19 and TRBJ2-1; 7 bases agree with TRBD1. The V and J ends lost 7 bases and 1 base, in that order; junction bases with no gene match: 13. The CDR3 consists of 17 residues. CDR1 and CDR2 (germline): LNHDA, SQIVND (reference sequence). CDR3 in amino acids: CASMGQRSGSSYNEQFF. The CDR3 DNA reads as TGTGCCAGTATGGGACAGCGGTCGGGGAGTTCCTACAATGAGCAGTTCTTC.

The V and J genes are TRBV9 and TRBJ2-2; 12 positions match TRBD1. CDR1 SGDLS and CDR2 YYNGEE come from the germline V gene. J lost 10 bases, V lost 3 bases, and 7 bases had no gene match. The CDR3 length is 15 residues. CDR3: CASSASGTGGAELFF. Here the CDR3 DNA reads TGTGCCAGCAGCGCCTCCGGGACAGGGGGCGCGGAGCTGTTTTTT.

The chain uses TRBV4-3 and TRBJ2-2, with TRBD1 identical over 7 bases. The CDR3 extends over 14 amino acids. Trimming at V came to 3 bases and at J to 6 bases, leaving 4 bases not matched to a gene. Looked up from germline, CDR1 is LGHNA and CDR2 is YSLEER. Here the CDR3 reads CASSQTRGPGELFF. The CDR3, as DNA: TGCGCCAGCAGCCAGACAAGGGGGCCCGGGGAGCTGTTTTTT.

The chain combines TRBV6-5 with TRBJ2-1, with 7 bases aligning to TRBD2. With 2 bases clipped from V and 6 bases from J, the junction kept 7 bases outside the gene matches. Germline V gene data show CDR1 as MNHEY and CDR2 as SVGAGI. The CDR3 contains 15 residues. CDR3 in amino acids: CASSYGRGGINEQFF. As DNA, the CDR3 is TGTGCCAGCAGTTACGGGCGGGGAGGGATCAATGAGCAGTTCTTC.

CDR3 nucleotides: TGTGCCAGCAGTACCGGGACAGGGATCGGGCCCCAGCATTTT. This encodes CASSTGTGIGPQHF. The gene calls are TRBV6-5 and TRBJ1-5, with TRBD1 matching over 9 bases. The germline gives CDR1 MNHEY, CDR2 SVGAGI. V lost 5 bases, J lost 9 bases, and 8 bases stayed unmatched. The CDR3 has 14 residues.

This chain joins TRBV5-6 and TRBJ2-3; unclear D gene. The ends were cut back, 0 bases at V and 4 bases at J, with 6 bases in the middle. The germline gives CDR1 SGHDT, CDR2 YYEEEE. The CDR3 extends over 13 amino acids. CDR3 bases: TGTGCCAGCAGCTTGGGACTCCCAGATACGCAGTATTTT. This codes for CASSLGLPDTQYF.

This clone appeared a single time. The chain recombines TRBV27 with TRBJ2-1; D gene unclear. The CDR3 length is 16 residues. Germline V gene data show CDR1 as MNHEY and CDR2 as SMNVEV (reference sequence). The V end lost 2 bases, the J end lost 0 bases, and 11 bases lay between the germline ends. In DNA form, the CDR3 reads TGTGCCAGCAGTTTAATGCGCTTAAGCTCCTACAATGAGCAGTTCTTC. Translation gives CASSLMRLSSYNEQFF.

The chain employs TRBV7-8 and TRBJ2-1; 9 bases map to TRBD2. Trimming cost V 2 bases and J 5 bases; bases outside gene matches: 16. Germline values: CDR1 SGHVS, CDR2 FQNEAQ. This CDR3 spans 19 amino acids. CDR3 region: CASSLLQFGSTSGHNEQFF. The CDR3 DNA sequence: TGTGCCAGCAGCTTATTACAGTTTGGGTCGACTAGCGGACACAATGAGCAGTTCTTC.

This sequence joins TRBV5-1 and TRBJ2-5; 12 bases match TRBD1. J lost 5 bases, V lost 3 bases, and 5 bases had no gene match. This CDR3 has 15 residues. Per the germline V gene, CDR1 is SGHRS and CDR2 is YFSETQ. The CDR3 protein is CASSSGQGATETQYF. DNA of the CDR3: TGCGCCAGCAGCTCGGGACAGGGGGCTACTGAGACCCAGTACTTC.

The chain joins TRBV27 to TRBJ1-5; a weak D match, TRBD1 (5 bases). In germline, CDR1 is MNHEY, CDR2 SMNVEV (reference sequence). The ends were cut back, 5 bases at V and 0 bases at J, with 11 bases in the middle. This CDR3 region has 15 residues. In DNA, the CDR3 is TGTGCCAGCAGTCGATCGGGGGTTAGCAATCAGCCCCAGCATTTT. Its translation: CASSRSGVSNQPQHF.

This CDR3 reads CASSLVASGAHNEQFF. The CDR3 region has the DNA TGTGCCAGCAGCTTGGTGGCTAGCGGGGCCCACAATGAGCAGTTCTTC. The chain joins TRBV5-4 to TRBJ2-1; 9 positions agree with TRBD2. Germline CDR1 is SGHNT and CDR2 is YYREEE (reference sequence). J gave up 5 bases and V 0 bases, and 6 bases lay outside the gene matches. This CDR3 contains 16 residues.

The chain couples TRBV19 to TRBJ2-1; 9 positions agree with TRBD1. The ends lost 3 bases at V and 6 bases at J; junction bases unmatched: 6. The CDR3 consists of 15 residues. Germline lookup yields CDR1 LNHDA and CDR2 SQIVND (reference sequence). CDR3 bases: TGTGCCAGTAGTATCAGACAGGGGGTCCTCAATGAGCAGTTCTTC. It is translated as CASSIRQGVLNEQFF.

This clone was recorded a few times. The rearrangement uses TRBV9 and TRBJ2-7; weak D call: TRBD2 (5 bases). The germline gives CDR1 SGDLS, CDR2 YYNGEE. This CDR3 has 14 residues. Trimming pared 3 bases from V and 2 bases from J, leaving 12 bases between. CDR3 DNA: TGTGCCAGCAGCGCCGAGGGCGTAGCCTACGAGCAGTACTTC. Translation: CASSAEGVAYEQYF.

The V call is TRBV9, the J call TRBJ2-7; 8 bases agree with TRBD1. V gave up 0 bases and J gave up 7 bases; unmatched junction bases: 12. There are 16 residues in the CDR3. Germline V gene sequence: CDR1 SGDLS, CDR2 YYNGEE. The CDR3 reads CASSVAGTGGVGEQYF. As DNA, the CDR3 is TGTGCCAGCAGCGTAGCCGGGACAGGTGGGGTTGGGGAGCAGTACTTC.

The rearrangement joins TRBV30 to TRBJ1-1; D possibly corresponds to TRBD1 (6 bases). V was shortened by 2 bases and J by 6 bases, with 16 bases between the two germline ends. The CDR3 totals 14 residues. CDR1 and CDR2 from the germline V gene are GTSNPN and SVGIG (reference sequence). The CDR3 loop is CAWSTSDSWSEAFF. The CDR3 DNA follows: TGTGCCTGGAGTACCTCGGACAGTTGGTCTGAAGCTTTCTTT.

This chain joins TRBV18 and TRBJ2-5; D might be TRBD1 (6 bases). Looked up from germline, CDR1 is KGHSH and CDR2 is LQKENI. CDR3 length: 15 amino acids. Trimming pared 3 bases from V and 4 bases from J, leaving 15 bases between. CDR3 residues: CASSPPSVRGETQYF. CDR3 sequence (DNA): TGTGCCAGCTCACCCCCCTCCGTCAGGGGAGAGACCCAGTACTTC.

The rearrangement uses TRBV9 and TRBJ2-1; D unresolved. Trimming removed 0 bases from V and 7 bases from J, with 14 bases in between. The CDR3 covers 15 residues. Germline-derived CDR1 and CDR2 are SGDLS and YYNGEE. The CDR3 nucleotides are TGTGCCAGCAGCGTAGTTGCTCGGTCACCAAATGAGCAGTTCTTC. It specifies CASSVVARSPNEQFF.

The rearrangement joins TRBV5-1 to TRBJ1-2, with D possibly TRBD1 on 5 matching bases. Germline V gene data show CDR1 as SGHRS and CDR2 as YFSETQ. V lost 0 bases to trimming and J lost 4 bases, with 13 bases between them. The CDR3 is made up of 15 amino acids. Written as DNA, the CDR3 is TGCGCCAGCAGCTTGGACATGACAGTACCCTATGGCTACACCTTC. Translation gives CASSLDMTVPYGYTF. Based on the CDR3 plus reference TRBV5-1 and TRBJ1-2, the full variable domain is KAGVTQTPRYLIKTRGQQVTLSCSPISGHRSVSWYQQTPGQGLQFLFEYFSETQRNKGNFPGRFSGRQFSNSRSEMNVSTLELGDSALYLCASSLDMTVPYGYTFGSGTRLTVV.